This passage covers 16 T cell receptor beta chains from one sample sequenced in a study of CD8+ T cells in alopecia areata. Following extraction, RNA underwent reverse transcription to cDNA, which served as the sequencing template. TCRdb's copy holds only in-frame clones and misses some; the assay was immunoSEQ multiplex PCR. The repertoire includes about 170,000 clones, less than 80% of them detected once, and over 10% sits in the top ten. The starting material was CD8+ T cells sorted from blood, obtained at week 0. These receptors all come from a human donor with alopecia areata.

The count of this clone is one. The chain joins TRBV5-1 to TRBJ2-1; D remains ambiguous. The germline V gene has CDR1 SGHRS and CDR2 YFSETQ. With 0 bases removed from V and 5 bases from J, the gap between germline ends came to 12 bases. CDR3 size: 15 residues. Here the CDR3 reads CASSLAETENNEQFF. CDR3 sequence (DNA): TGCGCCAGCAGCTTGGCGGAAACCGAGAACAATGAGCAGTTCTTC.

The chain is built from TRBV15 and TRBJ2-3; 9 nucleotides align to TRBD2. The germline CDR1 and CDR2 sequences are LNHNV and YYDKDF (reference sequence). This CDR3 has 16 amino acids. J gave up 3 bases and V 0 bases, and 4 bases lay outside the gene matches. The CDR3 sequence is CATSRDRSGGTDTQYF. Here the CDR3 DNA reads TGTGCCACCAGCAGAGATCGGAGCGGGGGGACAGATACGCAGTATTTT.

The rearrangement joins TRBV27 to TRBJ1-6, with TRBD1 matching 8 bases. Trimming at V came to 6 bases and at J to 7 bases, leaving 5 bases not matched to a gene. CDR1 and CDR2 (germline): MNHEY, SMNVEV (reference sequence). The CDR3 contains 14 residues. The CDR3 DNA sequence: TGTGCCAGCAGCGAGACAGGGGTAAATTCACCCCTCCACTTT. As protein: CASSETGVNSPLHF.

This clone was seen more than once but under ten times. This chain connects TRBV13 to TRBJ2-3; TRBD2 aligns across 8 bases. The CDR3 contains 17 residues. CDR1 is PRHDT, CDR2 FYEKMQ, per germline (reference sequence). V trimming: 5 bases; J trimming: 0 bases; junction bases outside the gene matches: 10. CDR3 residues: CASSENAGGSSTDTQYF. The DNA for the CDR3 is TGTGCCAGCAGCGAAAACGCGGGGGGCTCTAGCACAGATACGCAGTATTTT.

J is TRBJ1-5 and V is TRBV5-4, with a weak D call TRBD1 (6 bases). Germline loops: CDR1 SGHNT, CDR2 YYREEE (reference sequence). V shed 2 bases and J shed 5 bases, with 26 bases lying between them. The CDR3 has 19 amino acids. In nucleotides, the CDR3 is TGTGCCAGCAGCTTCGCCCCACACCGGGACACTGGGCCCTATCAGCCCCAGCATTTT. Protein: CASSFAPHRDTGPYQPQHF. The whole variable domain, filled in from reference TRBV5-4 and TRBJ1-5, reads ETGVTQSPTHLIKTRGQQVTLRCSSQSGHNTVSWYQQALGQGPQFIFQYYREEENGRGNFPPRFSGLQFPNYSSELNVNALELDDSALYLCASSFAPHRDTGPYQPQHFGDGTRLSIL.

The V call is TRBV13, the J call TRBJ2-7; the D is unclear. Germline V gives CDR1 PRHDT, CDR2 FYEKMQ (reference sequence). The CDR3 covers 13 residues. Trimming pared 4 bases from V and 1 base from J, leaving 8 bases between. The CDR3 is CASSSGKSYEQYF. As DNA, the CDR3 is TGTGCCAGCAGCTCTGGGAAATCCTACGAGCAGTACTTC.

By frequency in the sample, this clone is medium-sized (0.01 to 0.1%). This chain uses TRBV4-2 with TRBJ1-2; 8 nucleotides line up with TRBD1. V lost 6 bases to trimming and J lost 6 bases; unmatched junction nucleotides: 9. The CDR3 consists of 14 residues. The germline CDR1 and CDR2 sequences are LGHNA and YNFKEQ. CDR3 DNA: TGTGCCAGCAGTCCAACAGGGGGGAGAGATGGCTACACCTTC. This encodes CASSPTGGRDGYTF.

For the CDR3, the DNA is TGTGCCTGGAGTGACCCGGGGGAGAACACTGAAGCTTTCTTT. Protein sequence: CAWSDPGENTEAFF. The chain employs TRBV30 and TRBJ1-1, with D maybe TRBD1 (5 bases). Looked up from germline, CDR1 is GTSNPN and CDR2 is SVGIG (reference sequence). CDR3 size: 14 residues. Trimming cost V 1 base and J 1 base, with 10 bases left between them.

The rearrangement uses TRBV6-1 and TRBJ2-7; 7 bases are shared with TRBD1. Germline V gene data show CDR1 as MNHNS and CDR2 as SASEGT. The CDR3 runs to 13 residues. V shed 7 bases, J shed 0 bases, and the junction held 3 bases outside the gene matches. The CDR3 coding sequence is TGTGCCAGCAAGGGGACAGACTCCTACGAGCAGTACTTC. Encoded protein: CASKGTDSYEQYF.

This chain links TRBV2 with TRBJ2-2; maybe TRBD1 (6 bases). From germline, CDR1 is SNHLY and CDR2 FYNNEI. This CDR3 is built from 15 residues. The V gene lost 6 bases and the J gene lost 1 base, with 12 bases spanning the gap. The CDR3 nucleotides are TGTGCCAGCAGAGAGGACAGCCTGAACACCGGGGAGCTGTTTTTT. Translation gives CASREDSLNTGELFF.

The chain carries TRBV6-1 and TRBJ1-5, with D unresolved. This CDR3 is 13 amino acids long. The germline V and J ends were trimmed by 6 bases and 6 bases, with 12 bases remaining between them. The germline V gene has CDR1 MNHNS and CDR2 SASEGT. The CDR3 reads CASRPREAQPQHF. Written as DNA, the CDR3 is TGTGCCAGCAGGCCGAGGGAGGCTCAGCCCCAGCATTTT.

CDR3 region: CAWRYNTEAFF. CDR3 in DNA: TGTGCCTGGAGGTATAACACTGAAGCTTTCTTT. The genes are TRBV30 and TRBJ1-1; the D is unclear. The CDR3 totals 11 residues. The germline CDR1 and CDR2 sequences are GTSNPN and SVGIG (reference sequence). The V and J ends lost 3 bases and 2 bases respectively, with 4 bases between them.

CDR3 amino acids: CASSLTGPGANVLTF. CDR3 sequence (DNA): TGTGCCAGCAGTTTGACAGGGCCCGGGGCCAACGTCCTGACTTTC. The chain has TRBV27 and TRBJ2-6; 7 nucleotides agree with TRBD1. V trimming: 3 bases; J trimming: 4 bases; junction bases outside the gene matches: 3. The germline V gene encodes CDR1 MNHEY and CDR2 SMNVEV (reference sequence). The CDR3 is 15 residues long. Complete variable domain (other parts from reference TRBV27 and TRBJ2-6): EAQVTQNPRYLITVTGKKLTVTCSQNMNHEYMSWYRQDPGLGLRQIYYSMNVEVTDKGDVPEGYKVSRKEKRNFPLILESPSPNQTSLYFCASSLTGPGANVLTFGAGSRLTVL.

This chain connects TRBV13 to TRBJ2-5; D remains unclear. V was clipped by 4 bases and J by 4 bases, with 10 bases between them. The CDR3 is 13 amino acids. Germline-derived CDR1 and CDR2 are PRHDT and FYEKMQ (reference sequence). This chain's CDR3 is CASSSPLGETQYF. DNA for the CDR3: TGTGCCAGCAGCTCCCCCTTAGGAGAGACCCAGTACTTC. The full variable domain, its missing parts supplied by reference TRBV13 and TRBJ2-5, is AAGVIQSPRHLIKEKRETATLKCYPIPRHDTVYWYQQGPGQDPQFLISFYEKMQSDKGSIPDRFSAQQFSDYHSELNMSSLELGDSALYFCASSSPLGETQYFGPGTRLLVL.

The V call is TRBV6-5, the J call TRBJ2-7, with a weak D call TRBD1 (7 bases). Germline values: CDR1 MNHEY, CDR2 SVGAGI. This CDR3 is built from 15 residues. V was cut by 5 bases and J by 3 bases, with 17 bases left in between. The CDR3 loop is CASSTKGAGYYEQYF. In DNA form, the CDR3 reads TGTGCCAGCAGTACAAAGGGGGCGGGGTACTACGAGCAGTACTTC.

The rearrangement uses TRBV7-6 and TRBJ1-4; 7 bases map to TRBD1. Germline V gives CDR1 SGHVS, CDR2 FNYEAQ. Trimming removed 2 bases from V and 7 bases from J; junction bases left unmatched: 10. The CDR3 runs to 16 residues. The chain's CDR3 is CASSLSWEGATEKLFF. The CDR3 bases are TGTGCCAGCAGCTTATCTTGGGAGGGGGCAACTGAAAAACTGTTTTTT.